This T cell receptor (beta chain) was captured in a study of CD8 T cells in Susac syndrome. Random hexamers served to reverse transcribe about 0.45 to 1 ug RNA. TCRdb ran MiXCR on the immunoSEQ multiplex PCR reads and lists one entry per CDR3 protein. Among nearly 200,000 distinct CDR3 sequences listed, about 95% were seen once. In this sample, this clonotype turned up once. Trimming shortened V by 2 bases and J by 4 bases, and 8 bases separated the two germline ends. The germline CDR1 and CDR2 sequences are GTSNPN and SVGIG (reference sequence). This CDR3 has 13 residues. The multiple sclerosis controls, all treatment-naive patients, had relapsing-remitting disease that was stable or active.

V gene TRBV30 combines with J gene TRBJ1-4; D is ambiguous. The sample was CD4+ T cells from PBMCs. The sequence derives from a human donor with multiple sclerosis. CDR3 amino acids: CAWSRPDNEKLFF. CDR3 DNA sequence: TGTGCCTGGAGTAGGCCAGATAATGAAAAACTGTTTTTT.